One and the same sample provided the 4 T cell receptor beta chains below, sequenced in a study of control samples from healthy donors and cancer patients. TCRdb's table, derived via immunoSEQ multiplex PCR, lists solely in-frame clones and lacks some. The sample consists of about 64,000 clones, about 92% of them appearing once. Specimen: PBMCs. These receptors came from a middle-aged man with colorectal cancer.

This clone was seen once. The chain carries TRBV6-5 and TRBJ1-3, with D possibly matching TRBD1 (5 bases). In germline, CDR1 is MNHEY, CDR2 SVGAGI. The CDR3 covers 16 residues. Trimming stripped 2 bases from V and 0 bases from J, with 11 bases between. In DNA, the CDR3 is TGTGCCAGCAGTTACGACAGTTCCCCCTCTGGAAACACCATATATTTT. It yields the protein CASSYDSSPSGNTIYF.

This sequence joins TRBV11-3 and TRBJ2-7; the D gene is possibly TRBD2 (5 bases). The CDR3 is 11 amino acids. The V and J ends lost 4 bases and 7 bases respectively, with 8 bases between them. Germline assignment: CDR1 SGHNT and CDR2 YENEEA. The CDR3 DNA reads TGTGCCAGCAGCTCCGGCGGGGAGCAGTACTTC. It translates to CASSSGGEQYF.

J is TRBJ2-1 and V is TRBV3-1 (or the pseudogene TRBV3-2); 10 nucleotides agree with TRBD2. CDR3 length: 14 residues. Germline V lookup: CDR1 LGHDT, CDR2 YNNKEL (reference sequence). The V and J ends lost 3 bases and 4 bases, in that order; junction bases with no gene match: 0. CDR3 DNA: TGTGCCAGCAGCCAGACTAGCGGGTACAATGAGCAGTTCTTC. This codes for CASSQTSGYNEQFF.

The chain links TRBV19 to TRBJ1-3, with D unresolved. The CDR3 has 14 residues. V was pared by 6 bases and J by 0 bases, with 9 bases between. Germline CDR1 is LNHDA and CDR2 is SQIVND (reference sequence). DNA for the CDR3: TGTGCCAGTAGAAAAGGCAGCTCTGGAAACACCATATATTTT. Its protein is CASRKGSSGNTIYF.